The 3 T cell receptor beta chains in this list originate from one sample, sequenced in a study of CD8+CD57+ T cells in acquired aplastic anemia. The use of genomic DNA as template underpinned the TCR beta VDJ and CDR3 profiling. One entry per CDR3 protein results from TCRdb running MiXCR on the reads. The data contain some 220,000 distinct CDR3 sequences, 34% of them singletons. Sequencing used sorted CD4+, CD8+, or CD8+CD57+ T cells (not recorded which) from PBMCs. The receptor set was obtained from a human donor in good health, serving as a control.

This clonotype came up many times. CDR3 sequence (DNA): TGCAGTGCTAGAGATCCCAGGGGTGACGAAAAACTGTTTTTT. Translation: CSARDPRGDEKLFF. The chain uses TRBV20-1 and TRBJ1-4; D might be TRBD1 (6 bases). Germline CDR1 DFQATT, CDR2 SNEGSKA (reference sequence). V dropped 0 bases and J dropped 8 bases, with 13 bases sitting between them. The CDR3 covers 14 residues.

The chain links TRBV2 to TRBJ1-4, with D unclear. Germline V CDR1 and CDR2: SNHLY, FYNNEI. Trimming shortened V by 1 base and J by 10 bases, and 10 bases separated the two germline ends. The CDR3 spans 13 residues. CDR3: CASSEGNMGKLFF. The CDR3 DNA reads TGTGCCAGCAGTGAAGGAAACATGGGAAAACTGTTTTTT.

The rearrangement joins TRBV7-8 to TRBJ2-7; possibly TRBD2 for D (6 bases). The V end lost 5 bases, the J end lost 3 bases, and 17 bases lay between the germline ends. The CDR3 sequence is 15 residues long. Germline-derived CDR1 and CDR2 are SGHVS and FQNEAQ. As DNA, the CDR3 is TGTGCCAGCAGCCAAGGCGGGGCCGGGAACTACGAGCAGTACTTC. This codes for CASSQGGAGNYEQYF.